This T cell receptor beta chain was recovered during a study of blood T cell repertoires in COVID-19. At the level of the study: Researchers got acute and convalescent COVID-19 samples from the United States, Italy and Spain. The analysed material was cDNA or gDNA that came from T cells, B-cell-depleted T cells, or PBMCs.

In the original workflow: Estimation of nucleated cell counts was performed using reference gene primer amplification. The table came from immunoSEQ multiplex PCR; TCRdb's copy has only in-frame clones and leaves some out. D and trimming were read from the DNA, whereas the V and J calls and clone size are those reported in that table. Among about 55,000 clones, over 75% were seen once, and the ten largest hold 13% to 15%. The sequenced material came from peripheral blood. The sequence was collected from a human donor with active COVID-19. The donor label of this sample is uncertain.

In nucleotides, the CDR3 is TGTGCCAGCAGTTCGTCCTACCTAGGACAGGTGAACACTGAAGCTTTCTTT. It translates to CASSSSYLGQVNTEAFF. V gene TRBV28 combines with J gene TRBJ1-1; 7 nucleotides match TRBD1. CDR1 is MDHEN, CDR2 SYDVKM, per germline. The CDR3 contains 17 residues. Trimming at V came to 4 bases and at J to 0 bases, leaving 11 bases not matched to a gene.